This section outlines one TCR beta chain sequence together with its context. This entry comes from a study of identical twins. TCRdb itself ran the 5' RACE reads through MiXCR, one entry per CDR3 protein. In the table there are approximately 530,000 distinct CDR3 sequences, about 22% of which are singletons. Looked up from germline, CDR1 is SGDLS and CDR2 is YYNGEE. The length of the CDR3 is 15 residues. The V gene end was trimmed by 4 bases and the J gene end by 9 bases; junction bases not matched to a gene: 15. These records were also assigned to another study, of yellow fever vaccine responses in identical twins.

The chain has TRBV9 and TRBJ2-7; 8 nucleotides match TRBD2. This TCR derives from a woman aged 18-29 years in good health. The sample comprised CD4+ T cells sorted from blood. The CDR3 region is CASSPPRAGGFGQYF. CDR3 bases: TGTGCCAGCAGCCCCCCCCGGGCGGGAGGCTTTGGGCAGTACTTC.